A single sample gave rise to the 29 T cell receptor beta chains below, sequenced in a study of cytomegalovirus exposure and HLA in healthy donors (dated by TCRdb to about 2017). Library preparation used the immunoSEQ multiplex PCR assay. The multiplex PCR relied on a mix of 60 forward primers for TCR Vbeta segments and 13 reverse primers for TCR Jbeta segments. The clones in this table, taken by TCRdb from immuneACCESS, are in-frame only. Not every clone is retained; where verified, under half of the shortfall comes from an unresolved V gene, and the cause of the rest is unknown. This sample comprises around 86,000 clones, 77% of them detected only once. The ten biggest clones cover under 3% of the sample. Sequenced material: PBMCs. These receptors were obtained from a man in his fifties in good health and CMV-seropositive.

About this clone itself: The CDR3 does not close with the conserved phenylalanine or tryptophan, likely indicating a read error. The CDR3 region is CASSPLEGVAKNIQYC. The CDR3 nucleotides are TGTGCCAGCTCACCCCTAGAAGGGGTAGCCAAAAACATTCAGTACTGC. The V gene is TRBV18, the J gene TRBJ2-4; perhaps TRBD1 as D (5 bases). Trimming pared 3 bases from V and 0 bases from J, leaving 12 bases between. There are 16 residues in the CDR3. Germline values: CDR1 KGHSH, CDR2 LQKENI.

The V and J genes are TRBV5-5 and TRBJ1-1; TRBD1 might be the D (5 bases). V shed 4 bases and J shed 7 bases, with 20 bases lying between them. The germline V gene encodes CDR1 SGHKS and CDR2 YYEKEE (reference sequence). The CDR3 has 15 residues. Here the CDR3 DNA reads TGTGCCAGCAGCCCTACGGTTGGGGCGGCGAGTGAAGCTTTCTTT. This codes for CASSPTVGAASEAFF.

The CDR3 protein is CATSREIRDYSNQPQHF. Written as DNA, the CDR3 is TGTGCCACCAGCAGAGAGATCAGGGATTATAGCAATCAGCCCCAGCATTTT. The genes are TRBV15 and TRBJ1-5; tentative D call: TRBD1 (5 bases). There are 17 residues in the CDR3. V lost 0 bases, J lost 0 bases, and 12 bases lay in between. Germline CDR1 and CDR2: LNHNV and YYDKDF (reference sequence).

The CDR3 nucleotides are TGTGCCAGCAGCTGGGGACAGGTTAAGTACTTC. Amino acid sequence: CASSWGQVKYF. This chain joins TRBV11-3 and TRBJ2-4, with 8 nucleotides matching TRBD1. Unmatched junction bases numbered 4, after V lost 4 bases and J lost 14 bases. Germline V gene sequence: CDR1 SGHNT, CDR2 YENEEA. The CDR3 runs 11 residues.

The genes are TRBV25-1 and TRBJ2-2; the D gene is possibly TRBD2 (6 bases). Germline CDR1 reads MGHDK; CDR2 reads SYGVNS. This CDR3 is 15 amino acids long. Trimming left V 9 bases short and J 4 bases short, with 18 bases between. In DNA, the CDR3 is TGTGCCAGTATACCTCGACACGGGGGCACCGGGGAGCTGTTTTTT. It is translated as CASIPRHGGTGELFF.

The V call is TRBV15, the J call TRBJ2-3, with TRBD2 matching over 13 bases. The CDR3 has 16 residues. J was trimmed by 3 bases and V by 5 bases; bases with no gene match: 5. The V gene's germline CDR1 is LNHNV and CDR2 YYDKDF (reference sequence). For the CDR3, the DNA is TGTGCCACCAGCGTGGGACTAGCGGGAACTACAGATACGCAGTATTTT. Translation: CATSVGLAGTTDTQYF.

The chain is built from TRBV7-9 and TRBJ2-7, with TRBD2 matching 9 bases. J gave up 6 bases and V 1 base, and 19 bases lay outside the gene matches. Germline V CDR1 and CDR2: SEHNR, FQNEAQ (reference sequence). The CDR3 has 19 residues. CDR3 DNA sequence: TGTGCCAGCAGCTTAGTCCGGGCTAGCGGGGCCCTGACTGATATCGAGCAGTACTTC. This codes for CASSLVRASGALTDIEQYF.

In its sample, this clone was seen a few times. The V gene is TRBV7-3, the J gene TRBJ1-2; 7 bases agree with TRBD1. V dropped 4 bases and J dropped 0; count of bases not matched to a gene: 5. This CDR3 comprises 15 residues. The germline CDR1 and CDR2 sequences are SGHTA and FQGTGA. The CDR3 spells CASSSRQGSNYGYTF. In DNA form, the CDR3 reads TGTGCCAGCAGCTCCCGACAGGGCTCTAACTATGGCTACACCTTC.

The CDR3 nucleotides read TGTGCCAGCAGCTCCACAGGGTATAATGAAAAACTGTTTTTT. It specifies CASSSTGYNEKLFF. The V call is TRBV5-6, the J call TRBJ1-4, with D possibly matching TRBD1 (6 bases). The CDR3 runs to 14 residues. Trimming pared 3 bases from V and 4 bases from J, leaving 10 bases between. Germline V CDR1 and CDR2: SGHDT, YYEEEE.

The genes are TRBV14 and TRBJ2-3; tentative D call: TRBD1 (6 bases). Trimming left V 4 bases short and J 7 bases short, with 9 bases between. This CDR3 has 12 residues. CDR1 is SGHDN, CDR2 FVKESK, per germline. DNA of the CDR3: TGTGCCAGCAGCCGTCAGGGGCATACGCAGTATTTT. Its translation is CASSRQGHTQYF.

The rearrangement links TRBV10-3 to TRBJ2-7; 7 bases match TRBD1. The CDR3 loop spans 13 amino acids. The V and J ends lost 5 bases and 1 base, in that order; junction bases with no gene match: 2. Germline lookup yields CDR1 ENHRY and CDR2 SYGVKD. The CDR3 sequence is CAISPGQSYEQYF. The CDR3 nucleotides read TGTGCCATCAGTCCGGGACAGTCCTACGAGCAGTACTTC.

This clone was recorded only once. The CDR3 loop is CASSVDEREVSFGTTGELFF. The CDR3 nucleotides are TGTGCCAGCAGCGTAGACGAGCGGGAGGTTTCCTTCGGTACCACCGGGGAGCTGTTTTTT. The chain has TRBV9 and TRBJ2-2; TRBD2 matches at 9 bases. Germline V lookup: CDR1 SGDLS, CDR2 YYNGEE. V was clipped by 0 bases and J by 4 bases; unmatched bases: 16. The CDR3 is made up of 20 amino acids.

V and J are TRBV7-6 and TRBJ2-2, with 10 bases that match TRBD1. V gave up 8 bases and J gave up 5 bases; unmatched junction bases: 8. Germline loops: CDR1 SGHVS, CDR2 FNYEAQ. The CDR3 is made up of 15 amino acids. CDR3 residues: CASETGTGATGELFF. For the CDR3, the DNA is TGTGCCAGCGAAACCGGGACAGGGGCGACCGGGGAGCTGTTTTTT.

The V and J genes are TRBV9 and TRBJ2-1; no reliable D call. V dropped 0 bases and J dropped 2 bases, with 9 bases sitting between them. Germline V gives CDR1 SGDLS, CDR2 YYNGEE. The CDR3 has 15 residues. CDR3 sequence reads: CASSVGSATYNEQFF. Written as DNA, the CDR3 is TGTGCCAGCAGCGTAGGAAGCGCGACCTACAATGAGCAGTTCTTC.

Written as DNA, the CDR3 is TGTGCCAGCAGCTTAAACCCCACAGGGGACGAGCAGTACTTC. Encoded protein: CASSLNPTGDEQYF. The V call is TRBV13, the J call TRBJ2-7; 7 bases are a match to TRBD1. Germline lookup yields CDR1 PRHDT and CDR2 FYEKMQ (reference sequence). V lost 2 bases and J lost 5; bases outside the gene matches: 6. The CDR3 spans 14 residues.

V usage is TRBV11-2 and J usage is TRBJ2-7; D is perhaps TRBD2 (6 bases). The CDR3 loop spans 14 amino acids. Trimming cost V 5 bases and J 9 bases, with 20 bases left between them. The V gene's germline CDR1 is SGHAT and CDR2 FQNNGV. The CDR3 is CASSPPGASVGQYF. The CDR3, as DNA: TGTGCCAGCAGCCCGCCCGGGGCTAGCGTGGGGCAGTACTTC.

V usage is TRBV29-1 and J usage is TRBJ1-1; no reliable D call. The germline V gene encodes CDR1 SQVTM and CDR2 ANQGSEA. The CDR3 loop spans 12 amino acids. V dropped 5 bases and J dropped 7 bases, with 14 bases sitting between them. CDR3: CSVHEEPYEAFF. CDR3 bases: TGCAGCGTTCATGAGGAACCCTATGAAGCTTTCTTT. The variable domain in full, with the rest retrieved from reference TRBV29-1 and TRBJ1-1, is SAVISQKPSRDICQRGTSLTIQCQVDSQVTMMFWYRQQPGQSLTLIATANQGSEATYESGFVIDKFPISRPNLTFSTLTVSNMSPEDSSIYLCSVHEEPYEAFFGQGTRLTVV.

There are a few counts of this clone. V and J are TRBV5-1 and TRBJ1-2; D unresolved. The CDR3 spans 14 residues. V dropped 0 bases and J dropped 1 base, with 7 bases sitting between them. The germline gives CDR1 SGHRS, CDR2 YFSETQ. The CDR3 sequence: CASSLERSNYGYTF. For the CDR3, the DNA is TGCGCCAGCAGCTTGGAAAGGAGTAACTATGGCTACACCTTC.

This clone was observed a handful of times. The V and J genes are TRBV11-2 and TRBJ1-2; 8 positions agree with TRBD1. Per germline, CDR1 SGHAT and CDR2 FQNNGV. The CDR3 runs to 14 residues. Trimming removed 4 bases from V and 7 bases from J; junction bases left unmatched: 8. CDR3 coding DNA: TGTGCCAGCAGCTCGATCCGGGACAGGCCTGGCTACACCTTC. Residues: CASSSIRDRPGYTF.

This clone was counted between two and nine times. The gene calls are TRBV4-1 and TRBJ2-7; a weak D match, TRBD2 (5 bases). V dropped 2 bases and J dropped 12 bases, with 23 bases sitting between them. Germline CDR1 reads MGHRA; CDR2 reads YSYEKL. The CDR3 length is 15 residues. DNA of the CDR3: TGCGCCAGCAGCCAAATTGCGGGTTTGGGCCCCCGCGTGTACTTC. Translated, it gives CASSQIAGLGPRVYF.

V gene TRBV11-3 combines with J gene TRBJ2-7; perhaps TRBD2 as D (7 bases). Per the germline V gene, CDR1 is SGHNT and CDR2 is YENEEA. V lost 0 bases, J lost 0 bases, and 15 bases lay in between. This CDR3 is 17 amino acids long. The CDR3 nucleotides read TGTGCCAGCAGCTTAGATCGTTGGGGGGGGCTCTCCTACGAGCAGTACTTC. Translation: CASSLDRWGGLSYEQYF.

The J gene is TRBJ2-3, the V gene TRBV7-3; 9 positions agree with TRBD2. The ends lost 4 bases at V and 2 bases at J; junction bases unmatched: 4. This CDR3 spans 15 amino acids. Germline values: CDR1 SGHTA, CDR2 FQGTGA. CDR3 DNA: TGTGCCAGCAGCTCTAGCGGGGAGATCACAGATACGCAGTATTTT. This codes for CASSSSGEITDTQYF.

V usage is TRBV6-1 and J usage is TRBJ1-4, with 9 bases matching TRBD1. Germline CDR1 reads MNHNS; CDR2 reads SASEGT. J lost 8 bases, V lost 10 bases, and 8 bases had no gene match. CDR3 size: 13 residues. CDR3: CAIQQGAHEKLFF. Here the CDR3 DNA reads TGTGCCATCCAACAGGGGGCTCACGAAAAACTGTTTTTT.

The CDR3 here is CASTDRVGTEAFF. The CDR3 DNA reads TGTGCCAGCACGGACAGGGTGGGCACTGAAGCTTTCTTT. The gene calls are TRBV19 and TRBJ1-1; 8 bases map to TRBD1. Germline CDR1 is LNHDA and CDR2 is SQIVND (reference sequence). This CDR3 has 13 residues. The junction had 7 bases not matched to a gene; V was cut back by 9 bases and J by 4 bases.

The chain is built from TRBV5-4 and TRBJ2-7; 8 nucleotides line up with TRBD2. The germline V gene encodes CDR1 SGHNT and CDR2 YYREEE (reference sequence). V trimming: 0 bases; J trimming: 2 bases; junction bases outside the gene matches: 4. This CDR3 is 15 amino acids long. The CDR3 spells CASSLGISGTYEQYF. The CDR3 DNA reads TGTGCCAGCAGCTTGGGCATTAGCGGGACCTACGAGCAGTACTTC.

This clone has just a few counts. The chain combines TRBV11-3 with TRBJ1-2; a possible D gene is TRBD1 (5 bases). Germline lookup yields CDR1 SGHNT and CDR2 YENEEA. This CDR3 has 15 amino acids. Deletions cut 5 bases from V and 2 bases from J, with 15 bases between. The CDR3 loop is CASSRSATENYGYTF. DNA for the CDR3: TGTGCCAGCAGCCGCAGCGCGACAGAAAACTATGGCTACACCTTC.

This chain links TRBV30 with TRBJ1-2, with D hard to call. Germline CDR1 and CDR2: GTSNPN and SVGIG (reference sequence). The CDR3 runs to 13 residues. Trimming took off 5 bases at V and 4 bases at J, with 14 bases between the two ends. CDR3 nucleotide sequence: TGTGCCTGGGTTCGGGGTCCGGGCTATGGCTACACCTTC. It encodes CAWVRGPGYGYTF.

This clone was detected only a few times. V and J are TRBV5-1 and TRBJ2-1, with 8 bases aligning to TRBD1. V lost 4 bases and J lost 3; bases outside the gene matches: 6. CDR3 length: 15 amino acids. CDR1 and CDR2 from the germline V gene are SGHRS and YFSETQ. In nucleotides, the CDR3 is TGCGCCAGCAGCGTGGCCGGGACAGGCTACAATGAGCAGTTCTTC. Amino acid sequence: CASSVAGTGYNEQFF.

This rearrangement joins TRBV9 to TRBJ2-5; TRBD2 agrees at 8 bases. With the DNA end fitting TRBJ2-7 better, the J assignment may be wrong. CDR1 and CDR2 (germline): SGDLS, YYNGEE. CDR3 length equals 13 residues. DNA of the CDR3: TGTGCCAGCAGCGCCGGGACTAGTGTCGAGCAGTACTTC. This gives the protein CASSAGTSVEQYF.